This TCR beta chain derives from a study of neurological immune-mediated disorders. Germline V gene sequence: CDR1 SGDLS, CDR2 YYNGEE. The CDR3 contains 15 residues. The ends were cut back, 3 bases at V and 5 bases at J, with 17 bases in the middle. Points from the study as a whole: Expanded clones shared no CDR3 amino acid sequences across subjects, suggesting private repertoires in all groups. Expansion of TCR clones was greatest in HTLV-1-associated myelopathy and smallest in multiple sclerosis, where it fell below that of healthy controls.

This clonotype was detected ten times or more. Its matching antigen is unknown. Synthesis of cDNA was carried out by template-switch 5'RACE. The reaction used 10-nucleotide random UMIs. TCRdb re-called the 5' RACE reads with MiXCR, one entry per CDR3 protein. This sample has tens of thousands of distinct CDR3 sequences, with 10% to 13% found just once. Unsorted libraries were prepared from 2 million PBMCs that had been stored at -80 C. The chain couples TRBV9 to TRBJ1-1; no firm D call. Sequenced: PBMCs. The sequence was obtained from a middle-aged man in good health. The CDR3 loop reads CASSARTGPSTEAFF. The CDR3 DNA sequence: TGTGCCAGCAGCGCCCGGACCGGGCCCTCGACTGAAGCTTTCTTT.